Following are 6 T cell receptor beta chains from one sample sequenced in a study of human T cells and chemical hapten exposure (dated by TCRdb to 2020 to 2022). During library preparation, unique molecular identifiers were attached to individual cDNA molecules so that TCRs could be counted in a quantitative, reproducible way. TCRdb took the public reads, trimmed them with fastp at Q25, ran MiXCR for clone calling and kept in-frame beta chains. Rows merge per CDR3 protein into single entries with the most common DNA and genes. A total of roughly 120,000 distinct CDR3 sequences appear in this sample, 6.5% to 10% of them only once. Around 1.4% of the sample rests with the top ten. Total RNA was extracted from unfractionated whole blood that had been collected in Tempus Blood RNA tubes. The specimen sequenced was whole blood. Receptors originate from a human donor in good health. Some clones in this sample may be carry-over from other donors' samples. Donor details come from another sample of the same person, matched by shared clones.

This clonotype came up many times. This sequence joins TRBV14 and TRBJ1-6; the D is unclear. CDR1 SGHDN and CDR2 FVKESK come from the germline V gene. V lost 4 bases, J lost 8 bases, and 9 bases lay in between. This CDR3 is built from 13 residues. The CDR3 sequence is CASSPRLDSPLHF. In DNA, the CDR3 is TGTGCCAGCAGCCCCCGGCTGGATTCACCCCTCCACTTT.

The CDR3 DNA is TGTGCCAGTAGTATCCCAGGGAAGTTAACCTACAATGAGCAGTTCTTC. Translation gives CASSIPGKLTYNEQFF. The chain employs TRBV19 and TRBJ2-1; possibly TRBD1 for D (5 bases). Deletions cut 3 bases from V and 2 bases from J, with 14 bases between. Looked up from germline, CDR1 is LNHDA and CDR2 is SQIVND (reference sequence). The CDR3 is made up of 16 amino acids.

There are many counts of this clonotype. V gene TRBV2 combines with J gene TRBJ2-6, with D unresolved. With 3 bases removed from V and 0 bases from J, the gap between germline ends came to 18 bases. The germline gives CDR1 SNHLY, CDR2 FYNNEI. The CDR3 contains 19 residues. The CDR3 is CASSDQSLQPSSGANVLTF. CDR3 bases: TGTGCCAGCAGTGATCAGTCTTTGCAACCGAGCTCTGGGGCCAACGTCCTGACTTTC.

Ten or more counts support this clonotype. The rearrangement links TRBV20-1 to TRBJ2-1; weak D call: TRBD2 (6 bases). The germline V gene encodes CDR1 DFQATT and CDR2 SNEGSKA (reference sequence). The CDR3 totals 13 residues. Trimming cost V 3 bases and J 6 bases, with 12 bases left between them. DNA for the CDR3: TGCAGTGCTAGCGGGGACTCCCGCAATGAGCAGTTCTTC. This encodes CSASGDSRNEQFF.

This clonotype was found many times. V gene TRBV5-4 combines with J gene TRBJ1-1; 8 positions agree with TRBD1. Germline CDR1 SGHNT, CDR2 YYREEE (reference sequence). Unmatched junction bases numbered 6, after V lost 2 bases and J lost 3 bases. This CDR3 is built from 15 residues. The CDR3 spells CASSLPGGAHTEAFF. As DNA, the CDR3 is TGTGCCAGCAGCTTACCAGGGGGCGCCCACACTGAAGCTTTCTTT.

This clonotype was seen many times. The J gene is TRBJ1-1, the V gene TRBV6-5; 9 bases are a match to TRBD1. V lost 4 bases and J lost 14; bases outside the gene matches: 8. This CDR3 spans 12 amino acids. CDR1 MNHEY and CDR2 SVGAGI come from the germline V gene. The CDR3 here is CASSFTGGALFF. As DNA, the CDR3 is TGTGCCAGCAGTTTTACAGGGGGCGCGTTGTTCTTT.